Presented here are 31 T cell receptor beta chains from one specimen sequenced in a study of cytomegalovirus exposure and HLA in healthy donors. TCRdb's table, derived via immunoSEQ multiplex PCR, lists solely in-frame clones and lacks some. The sample contains 82,000 or so clones, approximately 93% of which appear only once. What was sequenced was PBMCs. The receptors derive from a man aged 18 to 35 in good health and CMV-seronegative.

This chain links TRBV29-1 with TRBJ2-1; tentative D call: TRBD2 (6 bases). The CDR3 loop spans 14 amino acids. CDR1 is SQVTM, CDR2 ANQGSEA, per germline. Trimming removed 3 bases at V and 2 bases at J, with 11 bases between. CDR3 bases: TGCAGCGTTGATGCGCGGGGTACCTACAATGAGCAGTTCTTC. Translating it yields CSVDARGTYNEQFF.

V is TRBV4-1 and J is TRBJ1-1, with 9 bases fitting TRBD1. The CDR3 has 17 residues. With 0 bases clipped from V and 4 bases from J, the junction kept 9 bases outside the gene matches. The V gene's germline CDR1 is MGHRA and CDR2 YSYEKL. The CDR3, as DNA: TGCGCCAGCAGCCAAGAGGAGAGCGGACAGGGGACCACTGAAGCTTTCTTT. Encoded protein: CASSQEESGQGTTEAFF.

This clone was detected once. This chain links TRBV11-1 with TRBJ2-6; unclear D gene. CDR3 length equals 17 residues. CDR1 is SGHAT, CDR2 FQDESV, per germline (reference sequence). V lost 5 bases and J lost 4, with 18 bases in between. For the CDR3, the DNA is TGTGCCAGCAGCCGCCAGGCGTCCTCAGCCGGGGCCAACGTCCTGACTTTC. Translated: CASSRQASSAGANVLTF.

The rearrangement joins TRBV6-6 to TRBJ2-7, with D possibly TRBD1 on 6 matching bases. Germline CDR1 reads MNHNY; CDR2 reads SVGAGI (reference sequence). Trimming stripped 5 bases from V and 2 bases from J, with 10 bases between. CDR3 length: 13 amino acids. CDR3 region: CASSPRDTYEQYF. DNA for the CDR3: TGTGCCAGCAGTCCCAGGGACACCTACGAGCAGTACTTC.

A note on this clone: This sample also contains other DNA sequences that code for the same CDR3. This chain joins TRBV2 and TRBJ2-5; unclear D gene. The CDR3 consists of 13 residues. The V end lost 4 bases, the J end lost 4 bases, and 10 bases lay between the germline ends. Germline values: CDR1 SNHLY, CDR2 FYNNEI. The CDR3 loop reads CASSVRRGETQYF. CDR3 in DNA: TGTGCCAGCAGTGTGAGGCGTGGAGAGACCCAGTACTTC.

On this clone: The sample contains more than one DNA sequence encoding this CDR3. The chain uses TRBV5-1 and TRBJ2-2, with a tentative D call TRBD1 (6 bases). The CDR3 sequence is 13 residues long. CDR1 SGHRS and CDR2 YFSETQ come from the germline V gene. Trimming removed 4 bases from V and 4 bases from J, with 8 bases in between. The CDR3 region is CASSPQGTGELFF. DNA of the CDR3: TGCGCCAGCAGCCCACAGGGCACCGGGGAGCTGTTTTTT.

This clone was seen only once. V is TRBV28 and J is TRBJ1-3, with D tentatively TRBD1 (5 bases). In germline, CDR1 is MDHEN, CDR2 SYDVKM. Trimming left V 6 bases short and J 0 bases short, with 12 bases between. CDR3 size: 15 residues. CDR3 in amino acids: CASRSLDISGNTIYF. The CDR3 DNA follows: TGTGCCAGCAGGTCCCTGGACATCTCTGGAAACACCATATATTTT.

The J gene is TRBJ2-7, the V gene TRBV19; TRBD2 agrees at 13 bases. Germline loops: CDR1 LNHDA, CDR2 SQIVND (reference sequence). The CDR3 runs to 14 residues. The V segment lost 9 bases and the J segment 3 bases; nucleotides outside the gene matches: 5. This chain's CDR3 is CASGLAGDGYEQYF. The CDR3 coding sequence is TGTGCCAGCGGACTAGCGGGAGACGGCTACGAGCAGTACTTC.

This CDR3 is CASSPTWVAGETQYF. For the CDR3, the DNA is TGTGCCAGCTCACCCACTTGGGTGGCAGGGGAGACCCAGTACTTC. J is TRBJ2-5 and V is TRBV25-1, with D perhaps TRBD1 (5 bases). Per the germline V gene, CDR1 is MGHDK and CDR2 is SYGVNS. With 8 bases removed from V and 5 bases from J, the gap between germline ends came to 21 bases. CDR3 length equals 15 residues. Using reference TRBV25-1 and TRBJ2-5 for the parts outside the CDR3, the full variable domain is EADIYQTPRYLVIGTGKKITLECSQTMGHDKMYWYQQDPGMELHLIHYSYGVNSTEKGDLSSESTVSRIRTEHFPLTLESARPSHTSQYLCASSPTWVAGETQYFGPGTRLLVL.

The V call is TRBV5-1, the J call TRBJ2-3, with TRBD1 matching 9 bases. The V gene's germline CDR1 is SGHRS and CDR2 YFSETQ. V lost 4 bases to trimming and J lost 2 bases; unmatched junction nucleotides: 5. This CDR3 has 15 residues. The CDR3 nucleotides read TGCGCCAGCAGCGGGGGACAGGGACACACAGATACGCAGTATTTT. This translates into CASSGGQGHTDTQYF.

This chain links TRBV2 with TRBJ2-5; no clear D. This CDR3 comprises 13 residues. Germline loops: CDR1 SNHLY, CDR2 FYNNEI. V lost 4 bases and J lost 7, with 13 bases in between. Here the CDR3 DNA reads TGTGCCAGCAGTGCCCGGTCCCTGGTGACCCAGTACTTC. This gives the protein CASSARSLVTQYF. Filled out from reference TRBV2 and TRBJ2-5, the complete variable domain reads EPEVTQTPSHQVTQMGQEVILRCVPISNHLYFYWYRQILGQKVEFLVSFYNNEISEKSEIFDDQFSVERPDGSNFTLKIRSTKLEDSAMYFCASSARSLVTQYFGPGTRLLVL.

J is TRBJ1-1 and V is TRBV6-5; D is perhaps TRBD1 (5 bases). Germline assignment: CDR1 MNHEY and CDR2 SVGAGI. Trimming removed 4 bases at V and 11 bases at J, with 14 bases between. This CDR3 contains 12 residues. CDR3 nucleotides: TGTGCCAGCAGTTCTAGGGGCAGTGAGGCTTTCTTT. Its translation: CASSSRGSEAFF.

This clone was found many times. The V gene is TRBV4-1, the J gene TRBJ1-2; 8 nucleotides line up with TRBD1. Unmatched junction bases numbered 5, after V lost 1 base and J lost 4 bases. The germline CDR1 and CDR2 sequences are MGHRA and YSYEKL. This CDR3 is 15 amino acids long. In DNA form, the CDR3 reads TGCGCCAGCAGCCAAGGTCCCACAGGGGGCTATGGCTACACCTTC. Translation: CASSQGPTGGYGYTF.

This chain connects TRBV19 to TRBJ1-2; perhaps TRBD1 as D (6 bases). The CDR3 has 14 amino acids. The ends were cut back, 7 bases at V and 6 bases at J, with 18 bases in the middle. Germline CDR1 and CDR2: LNHDA and SQIVND (reference sequence). The CDR3 sequence: CASNREPMWDGYTF. DNA for the CDR3: TGTGCCAGTAACAGGGAGCCCATGTGGGATGGCTACACCTTC.

This chain uses TRBV29-1 with TRBJ1-2; the D gene is possibly TRBD1 (5 bases). CDR3 length equals 11 residues. Trimming took 6 bases from V and 3 from J, leaving 8 bases between them. Per the germline V gene, CDR1 is SQVTM and CDR2 is ANQGSEA. CDR3 region: CSVRGYYGYTF. The CDR3 nucleotides are TGCAGCGTAAGGGGATACTATGGCTACACCTTC.

The chain is built from TRBV25-1 and TRBJ2-7, with no clear D. V lost 4 bases and J lost 6, with 19 bases in between. Germline CDR1 and CDR2: MGHDK and SYGVNS. The CDR3 length is 15 residues. CDR3 DNA: TGTGCCAGCAGTGGACACTGGGCACCCGCCGCCGAGCAGTACTTC. Its translation: CASSGHWAPAAEQYF.

The chain uses TRBV28 and TRBJ1-1, with 9 positions matching TRBD1. CDR3 length: 15 amino acids. Trimming at V came to 3 bases and at J to 2 bases, leaving 4 bases not matched to a gene. The germline V gene has CDR1 MDHEN and CDR2 SYDVKM. The CDR3 DNA reads TGTGCCAGCAGTTTGACAGGGGGGGAAAACACTGAAGCTTTCTTT. This encodes CASSLTGGENTEAFF.

The chain uses TRBV27 and TRBJ1-5; no firm D call. Germline lookup yields CDR1 MNHEY and CDR2 SMNVEV (reference sequence). The ends were cut back, 9 bases at V and 7 bases at J, with 16 bases in the middle. CDR3 length: 13 residues. The CDR3 DNA sequence: TGTGCCAGTTCTCGGGAGCCACTACAGCCCCAGCATTTT. This sequence encodes CASSREPLQPQHF.

The rearrangement joins TRBV7-2 to TRBJ2-1, with 11 bases identical to TRBD1. The CDR3 sequence is 17 residues long. V trimming: 2 bases; J trimming: 3 bases; junction bases outside the gene matches: 6. From germline, CDR1 is SGHTA and CDR2 FQGNSA. The CDR3 here is CASSLTPGTGGYNEQFF. In DNA form, the CDR3 reads TGTGCCAGCAGCTTAACCCCCGGGACAGGGGGCTACAATGAGCAGTTCTTC.

The chain is built from TRBV4-1 and TRBJ2-5; 8 positions agree with TRBD1. Germline CDR1 reads MGHRA; CDR2 reads YSYEKL. CDR3 length equals 15 residues. Trimming cost V 4 bases and J 4 bases; bases outside gene matches: 8. CDR3 region: CASSPYGQGRETQYF. DNA of the CDR3: TGCGCCAGCAGCCCATATGGACAGGGAAGAGAGACCCAGTACTTC.

This chain links TRBV6-6 with TRBJ2-7; a possible D gene is TRBD2 (6 bases). Germline values: CDR1 MNHNY, CDR2 SVGAGI (reference sequence). The CDR3 runs 16 residues. Trimming shortened V by 0 bases and J by 1 base, and 13 bases separated the two germline ends. The DNA for the CDR3 is TGTGCCAGCAGTTACTCTCGGGAGAAGGATTCCTACGAGCAGTACTTC. Amino acid sequence: CASSYSREKDSYEQYF.

The chain carries TRBV18 and TRBJ2-7; the D is unclear. Germline CDR1 KGHSH, CDR2 LQKENI. The CDR3 extends over 14 amino acids. V lost 3 bases, J lost 4 bases, and 13 bases lay in between. In DNA form, the CDR3 reads TGTGCCAGCTCACCGCCCTCGGTAGAGTACGAGCAGTACTTC. Its protein product is CASSPPSVEYEQYF.

The chain has TRBV4-1 and TRBJ2-7; tentatively, D is TRBD1 (6 bases). Trimming took 1 base from V and 6 from J, leaving 13 bases between them. CDR1 and CDR2 (germline): MGHRA, YSYEKL. The CDR3 consists of 14 residues. The CDR3 loop reads CASSQGVRTVEQYF. CDR3 DNA: TGCGCCAGCAGCCAAGGGGTTCGGACAGTCGAGCAGTACTTC.

The CDR3 reads CASKPREGGTEAFF. In DNA, the CDR3 is TGTGCCAGTAAGCCTCGGGAGGGGGGTACTGAAGCTTTCTTT. The chain combines TRBV19 with TRBJ1-1; D may be TRBD1 (6 bases). V lost 7 bases and J lost 5, with 17 bases in between. This CDR3 is built from 14 residues. Germline-derived CDR1 and CDR2 are LNHDA and SQIVND (reference sequence).

The CDR3 loop reads CASSLDGGQPQHF. The CDR3 region has the DNA TGTGCCAGCAGCTTAGATGGAGGGCAGCCCCAGCATTTT. The chain uses TRBV7-9 and TRBJ1-5; D unclear. Germline CDR1 and CDR2: SEHNR and FQNEAQ (reference sequence). The V and J ends lost 1 base and 7 bases respectively, with 8 bases between them. The CDR3 length is 13 residues.

The table lists this clone with a count of one. V gene TRBV5-4 combines with J gene TRBJ2-7; D unresolved. The CDR3 covers 14 residues. The V end was cut by 4 bases, the J end by 0 bases, with 11 bases between. CDR1 and CDR2 (germline): SGHNT, YYREEE (reference sequence). The CDR3 spells CASSGGLSSYEQYF. In nucleotides, the CDR3 is TGTGCCAGCAGCGGCGGTCTGAGCTCCTACGAGCAGTACTTC.

This chain uses TRBV19 with TRBJ1-6; 7 bases agree with TRBD1. The V and J ends lost 6 bases and 7 bases, in that order; junction bases with no gene match: 6. CDR1 is LNHDA, CDR2 SQIVND, per germline (reference sequence). CDR3 size: 14 residues. DNA of the CDR3: TGTGCCAGTAGCCAGACAGGGATGAATTCACCCCTCCACTTT. Residues: CASSQTGMNSPLHF. The whole variable domain, remainder taken from reference TRBV19 and TRBJ1-6, is DGGITQSPKYLFRKEGQNVTLSCEQNLNHDAMYWYRQDPGQGLRLIYYSQIVNDFQKGDIAEGYSVSREKKESFPLTVTSAQKNPTAFYLCASSQTGMNSPLHFGNGTRLTVT.

The chain recombines TRBV19 with TRBJ1-1; the D is unclear. The CDR3 is 12 residues long. The germline V and J ends were trimmed by 7 bases and 7 bases, with 13 bases remaining between them. Germline-derived CDR1 and CDR2 are LNHDA and SQIVND (reference sequence). The chain's CDR3 is CASTISGREAFF. The CDR3 DNA is TGTGCCAGTACAATATCTGGGCGTGAAGCTTTCTTT.

The chain couples TRBV9 to TRBJ1-4, with a possible D match to TRBD1 (6 bases). The germline V gene has CDR1 SGDLS and CDR2 YYNGEE. The CDR3 spans 16 residues. V lost 1 base to trimming and J lost 0 bases, with 10 bases between them. CDR3 amino acids: CASSVRGTATNEKLFF. CDR3 DNA: TGTGCCAGCAGCGTAAGGGGGACGGCAACTAATGAAAAACTGTTTTTT.

The chain recombines TRBV11-3 with TRBJ1-4; 8 bases align to TRBD1. The ends lost 7 bases at V and 7 bases at J; junction bases unmatched: 11. The CDR3 extends over 15 amino acids. CDR1 and CDR2 from the germline V gene are SGHNT and YENEEA. The CDR3 sequence is CASTPGGQGREKLFF. The CDR3 region has the DNA TGTGCCAGCACCCCGGGAGGACAGGGCCGTGAAAAACTGTTTTTT.

The CDR3 loop reads CSVVTGRSNYGYTF. In DNA, the CDR3 is TGCAGCGTGGTTACAGGGAGATCTAACTATGGCTACACCTTC. The V call is TRBV29-1, the J call TRBJ1-2; tentatively, D is TRBD1 (6 bases). V gave up 6 bases and J gave up 0 bases, with 14 bases separating them. Germline CDR1 reads SQVTM; CDR2 reads ANQGSEA. This CDR3 has 14 residues.